This T cell receptor beta chain was sequenced for a study of T-cell reconstitution after alpha-beta-depleted transplantation in children. Germline CDR1 is SGHRS and CDR2 is YFSETQ. V lost 4 bases, J lost 6 bases, and 14 bases lay in between. The CDR3 sequence is 14 residues long. Researchers prepared the TCRbeta library using unique molecular identifiers, the study reports. TCRdb fed the PCR reads into MiXCR, producing one record per CDR3 protein. The sample contains about 500,000 distinct CDR3 sequences, over 25% of which appear only once. V and J are TRBV5-1 and TRBJ2-1, with D perhaps matching TRBD2 (5 bases). The sequencing here drew on PBMCs from the stem cell graft donor, taken from the stem cell graft. This clonotype was obtained from a human donor who donated a stem cell graft to a child with aplastic anemia. The CDR3 sequence: CASSPLPEGNEQFF. CDR3 DNA sequence: TGCGCCAGCAGCCCACTCCCCGAGGGCAATGAGCAGTTCTTC.